This is a list of T cell receptor beta chains from one sample in a study of identical twins. Each CDR3 protein gets one entry after TCRdb re-called the 5' RACE reads with MiXCR. The table records around 490,000 distinct CDR3 sequences, approximately 14% of them present only once. This same sample was also taken into another study, of yellow fever vaccine responses in identical twins.

The sequenced material came from CD4+ T cells sorted from blood. Every receptor here comes from a woman under 30 in good health. The CDR3 runs from the conserved cysteine through the conserved F or W. The D gene is left open where the match is weak. Clone size is not always given. Where it is, it says once, few, many or a class for expanded clones.

size	V	D	J	DNA	CDR3
NA	TRBV20-1	NA	TRBJ2-3	TGCAGTGCTAGACCCGGGACGGAACCAGATACGCAGTATTTT	CSARPGTEPDTQYF
few	TRBV11-2	NA	TRBJ2-3	TGTGCCAGCAGCCCATCGGTCGGCTTGGGGACAGATACGCAGTATTTT	CASSPSVGLGTDTQYF
NA	TRBV4-3	NA	TRBJ2-5	TGCGCCAGCAGCCCCCGAGTCGGTATCCAAGAGACCCAGTACTTC	CASSPRVGIQETQYF
NA	TRBV7-2	NA	TRBJ2-5	TGTGCCAGCAGCCAACAGGGTTCAGTGCCCCAAGAGACCCAGTACTTC	CASSQQGSVPQETQYF
few	TRBV3-1	TRBD2	TRBJ2-1	TGTGCCAGCAGCCAAGATCTCCCTAGCGGGAGGGCAAACAAGGCCTCCTACAATGAGCAGTTCTTC	CASSQDLPSGRANKASYNEQFF
few	TRBV5-1	TRBD2	TRBJ2-2	TGCGCCAGCAGCTTCGATAGCGGGAGGGTCACCGGGGAGCTGTTTTTT	CASSFDSGRVTGELFF
NA	TRBV4-3	NA	TRBJ1-1	TGCGCCAGCAGCCAAGTGGCGACGGGCCTTGGCGCTGAAGCTTTCTTT	CASSQVATGLGAEAFF
NA	TRBV7-2	NA	TRBJ1-2	TGTGCCAGCAGCCCCTCCTTAGACTATGGCTACACCTTC	CASSPSLDYGYTF
few	TRBV18	NA	TRBJ2-5	TGTGCCAGCTCAACGACCCGGATTCACGAGACCCAGTACTTC	CASSTTRIHETQYF
NA	TRBV29-1	NA	TRBJ2-3	TGCAGCGTTGAAGGGGATGGGCAGCTTGACACAGATACGCAGTATTTT	CSVEGDGQLDTDTQYF
NA	TRBV10-3	NA	TRBJ1-1	TGTGCCATCAGTGCGAAGGGATTGAACACTGAAGCTTTCTTT	CAISAKGLNTEAFF
few	TRBV19	NA	TRBJ1-2	TGTGCCAGTACTCTCGGGACTCTGCGTAACTATGGCTACACCTTC	CASTLGTLRNYGYTF
NA	TRBV7-2	TRBD1	TRBJ2-7	TGTGCCAGCAGCCCGCCTTTCCAGGGGGTCTACGAGCAGTACTTC	CASSPPFQGVYEQYF
NA	TRBV15	NA	TRBJ2-7	TGTGCCACCAGCTTGGGAGGGGGCGTCGAGCAGTACTTC	CATSLGGGVEQYF
many	TRBV7-2	NA	TRBJ2-1	TGTGCCAGCAGCTTAGGCCCTAGCTACAATGAGCAGTTCTTC	CASSLGPSYNEQFF
few	TRBV2	TRBD1	TRBJ2-7	TGTGCCAGCATTCGGGACAGCCTCTACGAGCAGTACTTC	CASIRDSLYEQYF
few	TRBV7-9	NA	TRBJ2-7	TGTGCCAGCAGCTTGATGGCGGGGCCGGGCTACGAGCAGTACTTC	CASSLMAGPGYEQYF
NA	TRBV7-6	NA	TRBJ2-1	TGTGCCAGCAGCTCCAGTCCCCCTAGCTTAACGAGTAATGAGCAGTTCTTC	CASSSSPPSLTSNEQFF
NA	TRBV27	TRBD2	TRBJ2-7	TGTGCCAGCAGTTTATTTGGGCGGGAGTATCACGAGCAGTACTTC	CASSLFGREYHEQYF
many	TRBV4-3	TRBD2	TRBJ2-1	TGCGCCAGCAGCCAAGAACCTAGCGGGAGGGCCCTACTGTTCTTC	CASSQEPSGRALLFF
NA	TRBV20-1	TRBD1	TRBJ1-1	TGCAGCTCGAAACAGGGGGCGAGGTACACTGAAGCTTTCTTT	CSSKQGARYTEAFF
few	TRBV7-3	NA	TRBJ2-7	TGTGCCAGCAGCCCGGGACGGCCACCTTACGAGCAGTACTTC	CASSPGRPPYEQYF